The 7 T cell receptor beta chains listed next were all sequenced from one sample in a study of pediatric ulcerative colitis. The data were produced by immunoSEQ multiplex PCR, yet TCRdb's version contains in-frame clones alone and is incomplete. The table shows around 68,000 clones, with just over 75% occurring only once. The source material was blood. The receptor source for this set is a boy between 5 and 17 years old with moderate ulcerative colitis.

V gene TRBV5-4 combines with J gene TRBJ2-4, with 9 positions matching TRBD2. The ends lost 2 bases at V and 0 bases at J; junction bases unmatched: 9. The CDR3 is made up of 18 amino acids. In germline, CDR1 is SGHNT, CDR2 YYREEE (reference sequence). The CDR3 here is CASSFLSSGTQAKNIQYF. In nucleotides, the CDR3 is TGTGCCAGCAGCTTCCTCTCTAGCGGGACGCAAGCCAAAAACATTCAGTACTTC. The whole variable domain, filled in from reference TRBV5-4 and TRBJ2-4, reads ETGVTQSPTHLIKTRGQQVTLRCSSQSGHNTVSWYQQALGQGPQFIFQYYREEENGRGNFPPRFSGLQFPNYSSELNVNALELDDSALYLCASSFLSSGTQAKNIQYFGAGTRLSVL.

The rearrangement uses TRBV6-5 and TRBJ2-3; a possible D gene is TRBD2 (6 bases). There are 13 residues in the CDR3. The germline CDR1 and CDR2 sequences are MNHEY and SVGAGI. Trimming stripped 7 bases from V and 4 bases from J, with 12 bases between. CDR3 in amino acids: CASTSTRSDTQYF. The CDR3 DNA is TGTGCCAGCACCTCGACTAGATCAGATACGCAGTATTTT.

This rearrangement joins TRBV7-2 to TRBJ2-5; 10 bases align to TRBD2. Germline V gene sequence: CDR1 SGHTA, CDR2 FQGNSA. The trim removed 6 bases at V and 4 bases at J, leaving 5 bases unmatched. The CDR3 spans 14 residues. CDR3 sequence (DNA): TGTGCCAGCAGTCTAGCGGGAGCGAGAGAGACCCAGTACTTC. Amino acid sequence: CASSLAGARETQYF.

The V call is TRBV7-3, the J call TRBJ1-1, with D tentatively TRBD1 (6 bases). The length of the CDR3 is 16 residues. Germline CDR1 and CDR2: SGHTA and FQGTGA. V shed 5 bases and J shed 0 bases, with 16 bases lying between them. The CDR3 loop is CASSQLGGRLNTEAFF. In DNA form, the CDR3 reads TGTGCCAGCAGCCAATTGGGGGGGCGCCTGAACACTGAAGCTTTCTTT.

CDR3 in DNA: TGTGCCAGTTCGTTATACTCTGGAAACACCATATATTTT. Protein sequence: CASSLYSGNTIYF. The rearrangement uses TRBV19 and TRBJ1-3; D is unclear. CDR1 is LNHDA, CDR2 SQIVND, per germline (reference sequence). This CDR3 region has 13 residues. The ends were cut back, 8 bases at V and 0 bases at J, with 8 bases in the middle.

This chain uses TRBV28 with TRBJ2-5, with TRBD1 matching 11 bases. With 1 base clipped from V and 2 bases from J, the junction kept 6 bases outside the gene matches. Germline loops: CDR1 MDHEN, CDR2 SYDVKM. The CDR3 is made up of 17 amino acids. CDR3 in amino acids: CASSLYTGTGGQETQYF. The CDR3 region has the DNA TGTGCCAGCAGTTTATATACCGGGACAGGGGGACAAGAGACCCAGTACTTC.

The chain combines TRBV5-1 with TRBJ2-7, with D possibly matching TRBD1 (6 bases). V lost 2 bases and J lost 3, with 15 bases in between. This CDR3 region has 15 residues. Germline values: CDR1 SGHRS, CDR2 YFSETQ. CDR3 in DNA: TGCGCCAGCAGCTTCAACCAGGGGTCCCTCTACGAGCAGTACTTC. This translates into CASSFNQGSLYEQYF. Drawing the rest from reference TRBV5-1 and TRBJ2-7, the complete variable domain is KAGVTQTPRYLIKTRGQQVTLSCSPISGHRSVSWYQQTPGQGLQFLFEYFSETQRNKGNFPGRFSGRQFSNSRSEMNVSTLELGDSALYLCASSFNQGSLYEQYFGPGTRLTVT.